This T cell receptor beta chain was identified in a study of blood T cells in healthy people across ages. Study-wide results and caveats: CMV status of donors was unknown, possibly confounding expanded clonotype changes. PBMC samples, being unsorted, prevented any conclusive comparison of naive and antigen-experienced cells.

Together with a sample-barcoded 5' primer, a J-beta primer mix was included in a second PCR lasting roughly 6 to 12 cycles. With 12 random nucleotides, a template-switch adaptor tagged each individual cDNA molecule. One entry per CDR3 protein results from TCRdb running MiXCR on the 5' RACE reads. The table has hundreds of thousands of distinct CDR3 sequences, approximately 30% seen once. This clonotype was counted many times. What it recognizes is unknown. Germline V gene data show CDR1 as SGHKS and CDR2 as YYEKEE (reference sequence). The CDR3 totals 15 residues. Trimming cost V 3 bases and J 1 base; bases outside gene matches: 7. The donors, all healthy, were Caucasians living in Russia, aged about 6 to 100.

The sequence was obtained from a woman older than 75 in good health. The rearrangement joins TRBV5-5 to TRBJ2-7, with TRBD1 identical over 7 bases. Sample: blood. The CDR3 DNA follows: TGTGCCAGCAGCTCCCTACAGGGGCGATCCTACGAGCAGTACTTC. Translating gives CASSSLQGRSYEQYF.